Listed here are 16 T cell receptor beta chains from one sample, sequenced in a study of pediatric ulcerative colitis. Clones were sequenced by immunoSEQ multiplex PCR, and TCRdb holds only the in-frame ones, with some missing. The sample holds 16,000 or so clones, 60% to 80% seen once. The rectum was sampled with one to two pinch biopsies at colonoscopy. The material sequenced was gut tissue. All receptors derive from a boy between 10 and 17 years old who was a control in a study of pediatric ulcerative colitis.

The genes are TRBV25-1 and TRBJ2-2; 7 bases fit TRBD2. This CDR3 has 16 amino acids. Germline V lookup: CDR1 MGHDK, CDR2 SYGVNS. The V and J ends lost 1 base and 1 base, in that order; junction bases with no gene match: 3. CDR3 protein: CASSELGGMNTGELFF. DNA for the CDR3: TGTGCCAGCAGTGAATTGGGGGGGATGAACACCGGGGAGCTGTTTTTT.

The rearrangement links TRBV10-3 to TRBJ1-1, with D unclear. The CDR3 length is 11 residues. CDR1 is ENHRY and CDR2 is SYGVKD in the germline V gene. V lost 6 bases to trimming and J lost 1 base, with 3 bases between them. CDR3 nucleotide sequence: TGTGCCATCAGACAGAACACTGAAGCTTTCTTT. It specifies CAIRQNTEAFF.

V is TRBV5-1 and J is TRBJ2-3; D may correspond to TRBD1 or TRBD2 (6 bases each). CDR1 and CDR2 from the germline V gene are SGHRS and YFSETQ. The CDR3 consists of 15 residues. The V gene lost 4 bases and the J gene lost 3 bases, with 15 bases spanning the gap. The CDR3 DNA follows: TGCGCCAGCAGCCCGGGGGCAAGAGGGACAGATACGCAGTATTTT. Translation gives CASSPGARGTDTQYF.

The J gene is TRBJ2-5, the V gene TRBV4-1; 8 positions match TRBD2. CDR1 is MGHRA and CDR2 is YSYEKL in the germline V gene. V was pared by 1 base and J by 3 bases, with 13 bases of the junction left unmatched. This CDR3 has 18 amino acids. The CDR3 DNA sequence: TGCGCCAGCAGCCAAGGGGTTAGCGGGAACATCGCTGAAGAGACCCAGTACTTC. This translates into CASSQGVSGNIAEETQYF.

The chain employs TRBV28 and TRBJ2-1; 7 positions match TRBD1. Losses at the gene ends were 6 bases for V and 9 bases for J; bases not matched to a gene: 20. The CDR3 sequence is 17 residues long. Germline-derived CDR1 and CDR2 are MDHEN and SYDVKM. In DNA, the CDR3 is TGTGCCAGCAGCCCACTTCGACAGGGATTTTTTTCGGTTGAGCAGTTCTTC. It codes for CASSPLRQGFFSVEQFF.

This clone was picked up a small number of times. J is TRBJ2-4 and V is TRBV2; TRBD2 might be the D (5 bases). There are 13 residues in the CDR3. Trimming stripped 8 bases from V and 1 base from J, with 9 bases between. Germline V gene lookup returns CDR1 SNHLY and CDR2 FYNNEI. Here the CDR3 reads CASEGFAKNIQYF. The CDR3 nucleotides are TGTGCCAGCGAGGGATTTGCCAAAAACATTCAGTACTTC.

The V call is TRBV5-8, the J call TRBJ2-1, with a weak D call TRBD1 (6 bases). There are 13 residues in the CDR3. Trimming left V 7 bases short and J 6 bases short, with 14 bases between. Germline-derived CDR1 and CDR2 are SGHTS and YDEGEE. For the CDR3, the DNA is TGTGCCAGCCAACAGGGATTCCGCAATGAGCAGTTCTTC. Translation gives CASQQGFRNEQFF.

The chain joins TRBV28 to TRBJ2-5, with TRBD2 as a possible D gene (5 bases). Germline assignment: CDR1 MDHEN and CDR2 SYDVKM. CDR3 length equals 11 residues. The V and J ends lost 10 bases and 3 bases respectively, with 9 bases between them. The CDR3 coding sequence is TGTGCCACTGGAGCGGAAGAGACCCAGTACTTC. It is translated as CATGAEETQYF.

The chain links TRBV9 to TRBJ2-2; 8 bases match TRBD1. The V gene's germline CDR1 is SGDLS and CDR2 YYNGEE. The CDR3 contains 15 residues. J was trimmed by 7 bases and V by 4 bases; bases with no gene match: 9. CDR3 amino acids: CASSSPQGANGELFF. CDR3 nucleotides: TGTGCCAGCAGCTCTCCGCAGGGGGCGAACGGGGAGCTGTTTTTT.

This chain links TRBV14 with TRBJ2-7, with 7 positions matching TRBD1. CDR1 and CDR2 from the germline V gene are SGHDN and FVKESK. There are 14 residues in the CDR3. Trimming took 4 bases from V and 7 from J; bases not matched to a gene: 10. CDR3 DNA: TGTGCCAGCAGCCTACAGGGGACCTATGGAGAGCAGTACTTC. As protein: CASSLQGTYGEQYF.

The chain carries TRBV5-1 and TRBJ2-1; possibly TRBD2 for D (5 bases). CDR1 and CDR2 (germline): SGHRS, YFSETQ. Trimming pared 0 bases from V and 10 bases from J, leaving 14 bases between. The CDR3 length is 14 residues. This chain's CDR3 is CASSLAVGRAEQFF. The DNA of the CDR3 is TGCGCCAGCAGCTTGGCCGTCGGGCGGGCCGAGCAGTTCTTC. Full variable domain (missing parts from reference TRBV5-1 and TRBJ2-1): KAGVTQTPRYLIKTRGQQVTLSCSPISGHRSVSWYQQTPGQGLQFLFEYFSETQRNKGNFPGRFSGRQFSNSRSEMNVSTLELGDSALYLCASSLAVGRAEQFFGPGTRLTVL.

A few counts support this clone. V usage is TRBV19 and J usage is TRBJ2-2; D perhaps matches TRBD2 (6 bases). The germline V gene has CDR1 LNHDA and CDR2 SQIVND (reference sequence). CDR3 size: 16 residues. Trimming took off 3 bases at V and 3 bases at J, with 14 bases between the two ends. The CDR3, as DNA: TGTGCCAGTAGTATTGGGAGGAGGGTTTACACCGGGGAGCTGTTTTTT. Its protein product is CASSIGRRVYTGELFF.

The chain combines TRBV5-4 with TRBJ1-1; D call uncertain. V lost 4 bases and J 0 bases, leaving 19 bases between the germline ends. The CDR3 sequence is 17 residues long. Germline V gives CDR1 SGHNT, CDR2 YYREEE (reference sequence). The CDR3 loop reads CASSGPLNRAVNTEAFF. Here the CDR3 DNA reads TGTGCCAGCAGCGGGCCACTTAATCGGGCCGTGAACACTGAAGCTTTCTTT.

CDR3 region: CATGTGDTGELFF. The CDR3 region has the DNA TGTGCCACCGGGACAGGGGACACCGGGGAGCTGTTTTTT. The chain uses TRBV6-4 and TRBJ2-2; TRBD1 matches 10 bases. This CDR3 is built from 13 residues. The germline V gene has CDR1 MRHNA and CDR2 SNTAGT. Trimming cost V 10 bases and J 3 bases; bases outside gene matches: 2.

The chain carries TRBV6-5 and TRBJ2-7; D is perhaps TRBD1 (5 bases). The V gene's germline CDR1 is MNHEY and CDR2 SVGAGI. V lost 0 bases, J lost 3 bases, and 9 bases lay in between. CDR3 length: 14 amino acids. The CDR3 DNA follows: TGTGCCAGCAGTTACTCCGCGGACAACTACGAGCAGTACTTC. Protein product: CASSYSADNYEQYF.

This clone has a single count. The gene calls are TRBV6-1 and TRBJ2-2, with D possibly matching TRBD1 (5 bases). This CDR3 is 14 amino acids long. Germline V CDR1 and CDR2: MNHNS, SASEGT. Trimming removed 4 bases from V and 3 bases from J, with 9 bases in between. The CDR3 region has the DNA TGTGCCAGCAGTGCTCAAGGGGACACCGGGGAGCTGTTTTTT. It translates to CASSAQGDTGELFF.